This T cell receptor (beta chain) was captured by sequencing in a study of shared clonotypes between healthy human individuals. Study at large: CD4 naive and memory got three plates each, CD8 naive two, CD8 memory one.

The naive CD8 population came from CD45RO-negative cells selected for CCR7, without terminally differentiated effector memory CD45RA+ cells. The assay ran at deep level. The assay was immunoSEQ multiplex PCR, and TCRdb's table has in-frame clones only and misses some. The repertoire consists of some 1,900,000 clones, with over 85% occurring once and the leading ten covering 1.2%. The V end lost 5 bases, the J end lost 3 bases, and 8 bases lay between the germline ends. Germline CDR1 reads MNHNY; CDR2 reads SVGAGI (reference sequence). The CDR3 sequence is 13 residues long. This clone was counted a single time. Its antigen is as yet unknown. Broader study findings: When naive CD4 clonotypes were compared across four donors, around 5% were shared. Collection of samples was limited to blood; tissue repertoires likely differ.

Source material: naive CD8+ T cells sorted from blood. The chain employs TRBV6-6 and TRBJ1-5; D gene ambiguous. This TCR was recovered from a man aged 18-30 years in good health. The CDR3 coding sequence is TGTGCCAGCAGTACAGACTTCAATCAGCCCCAGCATTTT. Its protein product is CASSTDFNQPQHF.